These 8 T cell receptor beta chains originate from one sample sequenced in a study of control samples from healthy donors and cancer patients. Produced via immunoSEQ multiplex PCR; TCRdb's table is partial and in-frame only. The sample records tens of thousands of clones, approximately 88% being singletons. Sequencing was carried out using PBMCs. The receptor source for this set is a man in his 70s with lung cancer.

This clone appeared once. The gene calls are TRBV27 and TRBJ2-7; 8 nucleotides agree with TRBD2. The CDR3 consists of 15 residues. Germline CDR1 reads MNHEY; CDR2 reads SMNVEV (reference sequence). The V and J ends lost 0 bases and 2 bases, in that order; junction bases with no gene match: 3. In DNA form, the CDR3 reads TGTGCCAGCAGTTTATCTACGGGGGGGGCCTACGAGCAGTACTTC. This codes for CASSLSTGGAYEQYF.

The genes are TRBV19 and TRBJ1-4; no definite D call. CDR1 is LNHDA and CDR2 is SQIVND in the germline V gene (reference sequence). Trimming pared 0 bases from V and 3 bases from J, leaving 11 bases between. CDR3 length: 16 residues. For the CDR3, the DNA is TGTGCCAGTAGTATAGATAGTGGTATGGCTAATGAAAAACTGTTTTTT. Translation: CASSIDSGMANEKLFF. Complete variable domain (other parts from reference TRBV19 and TRBJ1-4): DGGITQSPKYLFRKEGQNVTLSCEQNLNHDAMYWYRQDPGQGLRLIYYSQIVNDFQKGDIAEGYSVSREKKESFPLTVTSAQKNPTAFYLCASSIDSGMANEKLFFGSGTQLSVL.

The V call is TRBV10-2, the J call TRBJ1-3; 8 positions agree with TRBD1. The CDR3 has 16 amino acids. V was pared by 1 base and J by 1 base, with 3 bases of the junction left unmatched. Germline CDR1 reads WSHSY; CDR2 reads SAAADI. CDR3 bases: TGCGCCAGCAGTGAGTGGAGACAGGGGTCTGGAAACACCATATATTTT. This encodes CASSEWRQGSGNTIYF.

The V and J genes are TRBV30 and TRBJ2-3, with 7 nucleotides matching TRBD1. Looked up from germline, CDR1 is GTSNPN and CDR2 is SVGIG (reference sequence). The CDR3 contains 17 residues. Trimming took 3 bases from V and 4 from J; bases not matched to a gene: 16. CDR3 DNA: TGTGCCTGGAGATACCAGGGGGTCATGGCCCTATCAGATACGCAGTATTTT. This codes for CAWRYQGVMALSDTQYF.

The V gene is TRBV19, the J gene TRBJ1-5; TRBD1 matches 8 bases. V was clipped by 3 bases and J by 1 base; unmatched bases: 2. The germline V gene encodes CDR1 LNHDA and CDR2 SQIVND (reference sequence). The CDR3 is made up of 15 amino acids. The CDR3 is CASSIGQGSNQPQHF. The CDR3 DNA is TGTGCCAGTAGTATTGGACAGGGCAGCAATCAGCCCCAGCATTTT. Based on the CDR3 plus reference TRBV19 and TRBJ1-5, the full variable domain is DGGITQSPKYLFRKEGQNVTLSCEQNLNHDAMYWYRQDPGQGLRLIYYSQIVNDFQKGDIAEGYSVSREKKESFPLTVTSAQKNPTAFYLCASSIGQGSNQPQHFGDGTRLSIL.

The J gene is TRBJ2-1, the V gene TRBV19; 10 bases are a match to TRBD2. The CDR3 contains 16 residues. The germline CDR1 and CDR2 sequences are LNHDA and SQIVND (reference sequence). Trimming took 1 base from V and 5 from J; bases not matched to a gene: 5. The CDR3 spells CASSIVGLASHNEQFF. In nucleotides, the CDR3 is TGTGCCAGTAGTATAGTGGGACTAGCGAGTCACAATGAGCAGTTCTTC.

This sequence joins TRBV12-3 or TRBV12-4 and TRBJ1-2, with TRBD1 matching 10 bases. The CDR3 covers 13 residues. V shed 8 bases and J 4 bases; nucleotides not matched to a gene: 4. For the CDR3, the DNA is TGTGCCAGCGGGGGACAGGGGAGCTATGGCTACACCTTC. Amino acid sequence: CASGGQGSYGYTF.

The chain joins TRBV14 to TRBJ1-1, with D perhaps matching TRBD1 (5 bases). The CDR3 spans 15 residues. Germline V gene lookup returns CDR1 SGHDN and CDR2 FVKESK. V lost 1 base and J 10 bases, leaving 19 bases between the germline ends. Written as DNA, the CDR3 is TGTGCCAGCAGCCAAGTGGGTGGCAGGGCGCGGGGAGCTTTCTTT. Protein product: CASSQVGGRARGAFF.